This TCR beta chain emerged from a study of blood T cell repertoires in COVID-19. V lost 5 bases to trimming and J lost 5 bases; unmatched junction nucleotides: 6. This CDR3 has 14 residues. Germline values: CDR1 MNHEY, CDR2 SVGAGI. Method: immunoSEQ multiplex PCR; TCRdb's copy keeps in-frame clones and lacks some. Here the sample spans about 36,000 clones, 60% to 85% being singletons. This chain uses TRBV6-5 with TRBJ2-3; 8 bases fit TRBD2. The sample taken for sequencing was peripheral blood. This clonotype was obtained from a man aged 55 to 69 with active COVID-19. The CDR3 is CASSMPSGLDTQYF. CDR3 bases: TGTGCCAGCAGTATGCCTAGCGGGTTAGATACGCAGTATTTT.